These 26 T cell receptor beta chains were sequenced from one sample in a study of blood T cell repertoires in COVID-19. This table comes from immunoSEQ multiplex PCR, and its TCRdb copy is limited to in-frame clones, with some not included. The data show fewer than 350,000 clones, around 90% seen once. Source material: PBMCs or T cells enriched from blood (not recorded which). These TCRs come from a woman aged 18-35 years with acute COVID-19.

V gene TRBV30 combines with J gene TRBJ2-7; TRBD1 aligns across 7 bases. V trimming: 5 bases; J trimming: 6 bases; junction bases outside the gene matches: 7. The germline gives CDR1 GTSNPN, CDR2 SVGIG (reference sequence). This CDR3 contains 12 residues. CDR3 coding DNA: TGTGCCTGGTCTAGGGGGCGGTCCGAGCAGTACTTC. Translated, it gives CAWSRGRSEQYF. Full variable domain (rest looked up from reference TRBV30 and TRBJ2-7): SQTIHQWPATLVQPVGSPLSLECTVEGTSNPNLYWYRQAAGRGLQLLFYSVGIGQISSEVPQNLSASRPQDRQFILSSKKLLLSDSGFYLCAWSRGRSEQYFGPGTRLTVT.

This chain connects TRBV3-1 (or the pseudogene TRBV3-2) to TRBJ2-7; 7 bases fit TRBD1. CDR1 and CDR2 from the germline V gene are LGHDT and YNNKEL (reference sequence). This CDR3 has 14 residues. The V and J ends lost 4 bases and 6 bases, in that order; junction bases with no gene match: 9. Here the CDR3 reads CASSLPRQGVEQYF. For the CDR3, the DNA is TGTGCCAGCAGCCTACCTCGCCAGGGGGTCGAGCAGTACTTC.

The rearrangement uses TRBV6-5 and TRBJ2-7; possibly TRBD2 for D (6 bases). Trimming stripped 2 bases from V and 4 bases from J, with 6 bases between. The CDR3 loop spans 12 amino acids. Germline assignment: CDR1 MNHEY and CDR2 SVGAGI. The CDR3 DNA reads as TGTGCCAGCAGTTACCGGGGGTACGAGCAGTACTTC. Its protein product is CASSYRGYEQYF.

The chain couples TRBV28 to TRBJ1-5; perhaps TRBD1 as D (6 bases). The germline V gene has CDR1 MDHEN and CDR2 SYDVKM. The CDR3 has 16 residues. Trimming removed 5 bases at V and 1 base at J, with 15 bases between. CDR3 region: CASSLGGAQSNQPQHF. CDR3 in DNA: TGTGCCAGCAGTCTAGGGGGGGCGCAGAGCAATCAGCCCCAGCATTTT.

This chain joins TRBV4-1 and TRBJ2-3; tentative D call: TRBD1 (6 bases). This CDR3 has 15 residues. From germline, CDR1 is MGHRA and CDR2 YSYEKL. The V end was cut by 3 bases, the J end by 2 bases, with 12 bases between. The DNA for the CDR3 is TGCGCCAGCAGCCACTGGACAGCCTACACAGATACGCAGTATTTT. Protein product: CASSHWTAYTDTQYF.

J is TRBJ2-7 and V is TRBV6-5; tentatively, D is TRBD1 (5 bases). Trimming pared 3 bases from V and 5 bases from J, leaving 14 bases between. There are 14 residues in the CDR3. Germline-derived CDR1 and CDR2 are MNHEY and SVGAGI. CDR3 protein: CASSYGQGGDEQYF. For the CDR3, the DNA is TGTGCCAGCAGTTATGGGCAGGGTGGAGACGAGCAGTACTTC.

The chain has TRBV7-2 and TRBJ2-2; 12 positions match TRBD2. CDR3 length: 18 residues. V shed 6 bases, J shed 5 bases, and the junction held 13 bases outside the gene matches. Germline V gives CDR1 SGHTA, CDR2 FQGNSA. Written as DNA, the CDR3 is TGTGCCAGCAGTTCTAGGGTCCTAGCGGGAGGGCAGACCGGGGAGCTGTTTTTT. It specifies CASSSRVLAGGQTGELFF.

This clone was counted between two and nine times. The chain links TRBV5-5 to TRBJ1-4, with a possible D match to TRBD1 (5 bases). The CDR3 has 17 amino acids. V lost 4 bases and J 0 bases, leaving 16 bases between the germline ends. The germline V gene encodes CDR1 SGHKS and CDR2 YYEKEE (reference sequence). The CDR3: CASSPRGDSATNEKLFF. CDR3 sequence (DNA): TGTGCCAGCAGCCCCCGGGGGGACTCTGCAACTAATGAAAAACTGTTTTTT.

This clone has a single count. The gene calls are TRBV6-5 and TRBJ2-7; D is ambiguous. Deletions cut 6 bases from V and 0 bases from J, with 12 bases between. Germline-derived CDR1 and CDR2 are MNHEY and SVGAGI. CDR3 length: 14 residues. The CDR3 nucleotides read TGTGCCAGCAGCTACAGTAGTTCCTCCTACGAGCAGTACTTC. Encoded protein: CASSYSSSSYEQYF.

The chain employs TRBV27 and TRBJ1-1; 11 bases agree with TRBD1. Trimming removed 5 bases from V and 1 base from J; junction bases left unmatched: 6. Germline assignment: CDR1 MNHEY and CDR2 SMNVEV (reference sequence). The CDR3 is 16 residues long. In DNA form, the CDR3 reads TGTGCCAGCAGTAGGACAGGGGGCGCGGGGAACACTGAAGCTTTCTTT. Residues: CASSRTGGAGNTEAFF.

The rearrangement joins TRBV4-2 to TRBJ2-7; TRBD1 matches 10 bases. The CDR3 is 14 residues long. V lost 3 bases and J lost 3; bases outside the gene matches: 2. CDR1 and CDR2 (germline): LGHNA, YNFKEQ. CDR3 bases: TGTGCCAGCAGCCACGGGGACAGGGGCTACGAGCAGTACTTC. Amino acids: CASSHGDRGYEQYF.

In its sample, this clone was seen once. The rearrangement links TRBV16 to TRBJ1-5; TRBD1 aligns across 7 bases. CDR3 length equals 16 residues. The germline CDR1 and CDR2 sequences are KGHSY and FQNENV. V was pared by 4 bases and J by 0 bases, with 6 bases of the junction left unmatched. As DNA, the CDR3 is TGTGCCAGCAGCCGAGGGACAGTCTATAGCAATCAGCCCCAGCATTTT. Translated, it gives CASSRGTVYSNQPQHF.

The chain carries TRBV30 and TRBJ1-1; D gene unclear. CDR1 and CDR2 (germline): GTSNPN, SVGIG (reference sequence). V lost 1 base, J lost 6 bases, and 9 bases lay in between. The CDR3 runs to 12 residues. CDR3 in amino acids: CAWSGVVAEAFF. The CDR3, as DNA: TGTGCCTGGAGTGGAGTTGTGGCTGAAGCTTTCTTT.

In this sample, this clone turned up a few times. The chain recombines TRBV2 with TRBJ1-2; D uncertain. V lost 4 bases and J 8 bases, leaving 5 bases between the germline ends. CDR1 SNHLY and CDR2 FYNNEI come from the germline V gene. This CDR3 spans 10 amino acids. The CDR3 coding sequence is TGTGCCAGCAGTGCTCTCGGCTACACCTTC. Translated, it gives CASSALGYTF.

The CDR3 here is CASTRGLILESEQYF. DNA of the CDR3: TGTGCCAGCACCCGCGGACTTATCCTTGAGAGCGAGCAGTACTTC. The rearrangement links TRBV3-1 (or the pseudogene TRBV3-2) to TRBJ2-7; possibly TRBD2 for D (5 bases). The germline V and J ends were trimmed by 7 bases and 6 bases, with 22 bases remaining between them. Germline-derived CDR1 and CDR2 are LGHDT and YNNKEL (reference sequence). The CDR3 contains 15 residues.

The chain has TRBV19 and TRBJ1-4, with a tentative D call TRBD1 (5 bases). CDR3 length: 16 residues. V gave up 6 bases and J gave up 7 bases, with 21 bases separating them. CDR1 is LNHDA, CDR2 SQIVND, per germline (reference sequence). The CDR3 sequence: CASSLPLPQGREKLFF. CDR3 in DNA: TGTGCCAGTAGCCTACCCCTCCCGCAGGGCCGTGAAAAACTGTTTTTT.

On this clone: Additional DNA sequences in this sample encode the identical CDR3. The chain uses TRBV3-1 (or the pseudogene TRBV3-2) and TRBJ2-7; D is ambiguous. V lost 1 base, J lost 2 bases, and 9 bases lay in between. This CDR3 comprises 14 residues. Germline V gives CDR1 LGHDT, CDR2 YNNKEL (reference sequence). CDR3 DNA: TGTGCCAGCAGCCAAGGAACTTCTACCTACGAGCAGTACTTC. This gives the protein CASSQGTSTYEQYF.

This clone has just a few counts. J is TRBJ1-3 and V is TRBV4-1, with D hard to call. The V end was cut by 2 bases, the J end by 0 bases, with 11 bases between. Germline loops: CDR1 MGHRA, CDR2 YSYEKL. The CDR3 covers 16 residues. The CDR3 here is CASSQTSTNSGNTIYF. DNA for the CDR3: TGCGCCAGCAGCCAAACTAGTACGAACTCTGGAAACACCATATATTTT.

This clone was observed a single time. This chain uses TRBV12-3 or TRBV12-4 with TRBJ1-1; no definite D call. The CDR3 has 12 amino acids. V was cut by 2 bases and J by 6 bases, with 7 bases left in between. In DNA, the CDR3 is TGTGCCAGCAGTTTACCCAGGTCTGAAGCTTTCTTT. Translation: CASSLPRSEAFF.

V is TRBV28 and J is TRBJ1-1; D gene unclear. The germline V gene encodes CDR1 MDHEN and CDR2 SYDVKM. V lost 5 bases, J lost 11 bases, and 18 bases lay in between. There are 13 residues in the CDR3. CDR3 coding DNA: TGTGCCAGCAGTACCTTACCTCGGGTCTCGGCTTTCTTT. Translation: CASSTLPRVSAFF.

The rearrangement uses TRBV4-1 and TRBJ2-1, with 11 nucleotides matching TRBD1. Unmatched junction bases numbered 9, after V lost 8 bases and J lost 6 bases. The CDR3 length is 15 residues. Per germline, CDR1 MGHRA and CDR2 YSYEKL. In DNA, the CDR3 is TGCGCCAGCTGCCTATCCGGGACAGGGGGCAATGAGCAGTTCTTC. It codes for CASCLSGTGGNEQFF.

This chain connects TRBV5-1 to TRBJ2-2; D uncertain. This CDR3 is built from 15 residues. The germline V and J ends were trimmed by 2 bases and 5 bases, with 13 bases remaining between them. Germline V gene lookup returns CDR1 SGHRS and CDR2 YFSETQ. The CDR3 loop is CASSLAERLTGELFF. CDR3 bases: TGCGCCAGCAGCTTAGCAGAAAGACTTACCGGGGAGCTGTTTTTT.

The chain is built from TRBV30 and TRBJ2-7; D is possibly TRBD2 (6 bases). The CDR3 is made up of 14 amino acids. With 3 bases removed from V and 6 bases from J, the gap between germline ends came to 18 bases. CDR1 and CDR2 (germline): GTSNPN, SVGIG (reference sequence). This chain's CDR3 is CAWRISGRFSEQYF. The CDR3 coding sequence is TGTGCCTGGAGGATTAGCGGTCGGTTCAGCGAGCAGTACTTC.

The rearrangement joins TRBV21-1 to TRBJ2-2; the table gives TRBD2 as D, unverified against the DNA. TRBV21-1 is a documented pseudogene. This CDR3 is built from 16 residues. CDR3 in DNA: TGTGCCAGCAGCAATCCCGAACGGGGGAACACCGGGGAGCTGTTTTTT. Translation: CASSNPERGNTGELFF.

The chain employs TRBV15 and TRBJ1-4; D is unresolved. Trimming removed 9 bases from V and 8 bases from J, with 16 bases in between. CDR1 is LNHNV, CDR2 YYDKDF, per germline (reference sequence). This CDR3 spans 13 amino acids. CDR3 sequence: CATGGSGYEKLFF. The CDR3 DNA sequence: TGTGCCACAGGCGGGTCCGGGTACGAAAAACTGTTTTTT.

The chain couples TRBV4-1 to TRBJ2-7; 9 positions match TRBD1. Per germline, CDR1 MGHRA and CDR2 YSYEKL. The ends lost 2 bases at V and 1 base at J; junction bases unmatched: 3. The CDR3 has 15 residues. The CDR3 sequence is CASSQQTGGSYEQYF. In nucleotides, the CDR3 is TGCGCCAGCAGCCAACAGACAGGGGGGTCCTACGAGCAGTACTTC.